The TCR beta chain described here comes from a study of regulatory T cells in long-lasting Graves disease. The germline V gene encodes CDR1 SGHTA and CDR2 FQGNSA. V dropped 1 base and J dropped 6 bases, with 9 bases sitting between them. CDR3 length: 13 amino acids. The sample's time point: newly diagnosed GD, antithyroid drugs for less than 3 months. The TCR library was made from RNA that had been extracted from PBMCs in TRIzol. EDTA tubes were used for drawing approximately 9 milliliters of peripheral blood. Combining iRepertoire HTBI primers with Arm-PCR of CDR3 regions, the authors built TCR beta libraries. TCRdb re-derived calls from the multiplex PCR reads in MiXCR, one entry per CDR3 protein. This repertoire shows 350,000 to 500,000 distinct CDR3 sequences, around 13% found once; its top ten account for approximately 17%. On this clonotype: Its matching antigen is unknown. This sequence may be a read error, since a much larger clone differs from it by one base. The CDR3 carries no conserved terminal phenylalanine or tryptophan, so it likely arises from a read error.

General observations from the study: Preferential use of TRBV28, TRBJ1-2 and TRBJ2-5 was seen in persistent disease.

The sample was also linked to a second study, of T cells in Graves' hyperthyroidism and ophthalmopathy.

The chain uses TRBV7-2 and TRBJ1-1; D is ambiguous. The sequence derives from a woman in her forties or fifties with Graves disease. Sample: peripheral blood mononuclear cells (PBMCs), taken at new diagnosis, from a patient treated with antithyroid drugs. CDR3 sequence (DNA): TGTGCCAGCAGCTTAGTACAGAGAGCTGAAGCTTTCTCT. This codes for CASSLVQRAEAFS.